This T cell receptor beta chain is drawn from a study of metastatic and nonmetastatic thyroid tumors. Study-wide context: From malignant and benign thyroid patients, repertoires in blood and in tumor or nodule tissue were compared.

Thyroid surgery was preceded by no treatment in any patient. Study observations and caveats: When malignant thyroid tumors were compared with benign nodules, TCR beta diversity was reportedly significantly higher in the malignant tumors. This held in both blood and tumor samples.

From germline, CDR1 is GTSNPN and CDR2 SVGIG (reference sequence). The CDR3 totals 12 residues. The ends were cut back, 8 bases at V and 10 bases at J, with 15 bases in the middle. Many counts were recorded for this clone. Its specificity is not known. Original methodology: Built for papillary thyroid cancer, a distant-metastasis classifier drew on CDR3 differences across clinicopathological groups. MiXCR was used by TCRdb to re-call the PCR reads. What appears here as the V and J calls and clone size reflects TCRdb's work, not the paper's. The sample records fewer than 20,000 clones, around 16% being singletons.

Sequencing was done on a sample of blood. The chain is built from TRBV30 and TRBJ1-6; possibly TRBD1 for D (5 bases). This clonotype was obtained from a female donor with papillary thyroid cancer or a benign thyroid nodule (not recorded which). Some clones in this sample may be carry-over from other donors' samples. The chain's CDR3 is CAIITGGSPLHF. The CDR3 nucleotides read TGTGCCATCATCACCGGGGGATCACCCCTCCACTTT.